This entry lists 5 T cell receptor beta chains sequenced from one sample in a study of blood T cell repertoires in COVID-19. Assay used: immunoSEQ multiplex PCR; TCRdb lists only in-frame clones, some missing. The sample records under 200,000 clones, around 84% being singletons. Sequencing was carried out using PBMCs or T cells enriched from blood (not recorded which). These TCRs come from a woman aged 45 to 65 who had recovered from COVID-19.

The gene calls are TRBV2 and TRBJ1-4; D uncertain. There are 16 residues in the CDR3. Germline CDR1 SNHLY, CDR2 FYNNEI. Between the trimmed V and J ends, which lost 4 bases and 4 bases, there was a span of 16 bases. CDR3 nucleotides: TGTGCCAGCAGTGTCGGCCAGAAACGACTTAATGAAAAACTGTTTTTT. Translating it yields CASSVGQKRLNEKLFF.

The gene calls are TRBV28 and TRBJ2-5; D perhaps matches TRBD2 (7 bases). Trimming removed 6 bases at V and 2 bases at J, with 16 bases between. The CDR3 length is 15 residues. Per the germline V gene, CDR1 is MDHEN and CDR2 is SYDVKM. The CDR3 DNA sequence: TGTGCCAGCAGCTTAGGGGGGACTAAACAAGAGACCCAGTACTTC. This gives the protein CASSLGGTKQETQYF.

CDR3 coding DNA: TGTGCCAGCAGTGAAGCGCGGCTAGGCAGGGGGCGCGGGGCCAACGTCCTGACTTTC. This translates into CASSEARLGRGRGANVLTF. V is TRBV2 and J is TRBJ2-6, with 8 bases matching TRBD1. V shed 0 bases, J shed 4 bases, and the junction held 11 bases outside the gene matches. This CDR3 has 19 residues. Germline V gene sequence: CDR1 SNHLY, CDR2 FYNNEI.

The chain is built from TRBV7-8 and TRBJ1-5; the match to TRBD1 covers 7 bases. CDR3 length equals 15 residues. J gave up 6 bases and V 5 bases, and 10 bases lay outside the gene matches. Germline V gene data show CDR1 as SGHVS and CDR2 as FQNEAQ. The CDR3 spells CASSEDRTLGQPQHF. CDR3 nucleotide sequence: TGTGCCAGCAGCGAGGACAGGACCCTTGGTCAGCCCCAGCATTTT.

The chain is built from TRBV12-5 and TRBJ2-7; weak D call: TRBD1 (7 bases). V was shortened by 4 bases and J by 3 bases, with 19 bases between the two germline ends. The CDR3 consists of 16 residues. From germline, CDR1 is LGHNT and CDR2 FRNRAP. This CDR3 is CASGYIGGGGHYEQYF. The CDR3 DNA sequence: TGTGCTAGTGGTTATATCGGCGGAGGGGGCCACTACGAGCAGTACTTC.